Listed below are T cell receptor beta chains from one sample, sequenced in a study of T cell repertoires in cytomegalovirus infection. Using its own MiXCR run on the reads, TCRdb lists one record per CDR3 protein. In the table there are nearly 450,000 distinct CDR3 sequences, about 33% of which are singletons. Sequencing used PBMCs. The receptors stem from a human donor in good health (CMV status not recorded). Some clones in this sample may be carry-over from other donors' samples. The CDR3 runs from the conserved cysteine through the conserved F or W. The order of the fields is clone size, V gene, D gene, J gene, CDR3 protein, CDR3 DNA. D genes are given only for firm matches. Rows may omit the clone size; those that give it use once, few, many or a size class.

many	TRBV12-3/TRBV12-4	TRBD2	TRBJ2-3	CASRPGLAGDNTDTQYF	TGTGCCAGCAGGCCGGGACTAGCGGGGGACAACACAGATACGCAGTATTTT
few	TRBV4-3	.	TRBJ1-5	CASSQDLSSNQPQHF	TGCGCCAGCAGCCAAGATTTGAGTAGCAATCAGCCCCAGCATTTT
once	TRBV9	.	TRBJ1-5	CASSKDGSNQPQHF	TGTGCCAGCAGCAAGGACGGGAGCAATCAGCCCCAGCATTTT
.	TRBV7-9	.	TRBJ1-6	CASSPGPGKGKWSLHF	TGTGCCAGCAGCCCAGGACCGGGAAAGGGTAAATGGTCCCTCCACTTT
few	TRBV6-5	.	TRBJ1-1	CASSYARTVNTEAFF	TGTGCCAGCAGTTATGCCCGGACAGTGAACACTGAAGCTTTCTTT
.	TRBV5-4	TRBD1	TRBJ2-3	CASSLGTGGRTDTQYF	TGTGCCAGCAGCCTCGGTACAGGGGGCCGCACAGATACGCAGTATTTT
few	TRBV7-6	.	TRBJ1-2	CASSFSSARNYGYTF	TGTGCCAGCAGCTTCAGCTCCGCACGTAACTATGGCTACACCTTC
few	TRBV20-1	.	TRBJ1-2	CSARDSPLYGYTF	TGCAGTGCTAGAGATTCCCCCCTCTATGGCTACACCTTC
.	TRBV4-2	.	TRBJ2-7	CASSQEGQPYSYEQYF	TGTGCCAGCAGCCAGGAGGGACAGCCATACTCCTACGAGCAGTACTTC
.	TRBV12-3/TRBV12-4	.	TRBJ2-1	CASSHTPSYNEQFF	TGTGCCAGCAGTCACACCCCCTCCTACAATGAGCAGTTCTTC
few	TRBV6-1	.	TRBJ1-2	CASSKRDGGYTF	TGTGCCAGCAGTAAGAGGGACGGGGGCTACACCTTC
few	TRBV6-6	TRBD1	TRBJ2-3	CASTLSRDSPTDTQYF	TGTGCCAGCACTCTCTCCCGGGACAGTCCCACAGATACGCAGTATTTT
many	TRBV12-3/TRBV12-4	TRBD1	TRBJ2-6	CASSPRQGSSGANVLTF	TGTGCCAGCAGTCCCCGACAGGGTAGCTCTGGGGCCAACGTCCTGACTTTC
many	TRBV11-3	.	TRBJ2-1	CASSLGTSRDEQFF	TGTGCCAGCAGCTTAGGGACTTCCAGGGATGAGCAGTTCTTC
many	TRBV6-2/TRBV6-3	TRBD2	TRBJ2-1	CASRGLAGVYNEQFF	TGTGCCAGCAGGGGACTAGCGGGGGTTTACAATGAGCAGTTCTTC
.	TRBV7-9	.	TRBJ2-5	CASSLSPETHYF	TGTGCCAGCAGCTTATCCCCCGAGACCCATTACTTC
.	TRBV7-9	TRBD1	TRBJ1-5	CASSPYQVRGVQPQHF	TGTGCCAGCAGCCCTTACCAAGTCAGGGGGGTTCAGCCCCAGCATTTT
.	TRBV11-2	.	TRBJ2-5	CARSSLGQETQYF	TGTGCCAGAAGCTCACTAGGGCAAGAGACCCAGTACTTC
few	TRBV7-2	TRBD1	TRBJ2-1	CASSLVDRGGEQFF	TGTGCCAGCAGCTTAGTCGACAGGGGAGGAGAGCAGTTCTTC
.	TRBV19	.	TRBJ1-2	CASSTLQDNYGYTF	TGTGCCAGTAGTACTCTACAGGATAACTATGGCTACACCTTC
.	TRBV4-1	.	TRBJ2-7	CASSQDPAWGEEEQYF	TGCGCCAGCAGCCAAGATCCCGCGTGGGGGGAAGAAGAGCAGTACTTC
few	TRBV19	.	TRBJ1-4	CASTLRRATTNEKLFF	TGTGCCAGTACCCTACGCAGGGCTACAACTAATGAAAAACTGTTTTTT
.	TRBV2	TRBD1	TRBJ1-4	CASSEVGQGELFF	TGTGCCAGCAGTGAAGTAGGGCAGGGGGAACTGTTTTTT
many	TRBV7-2	.	TRBJ1-2	CASSASSSWTF	TGTGCCAGCAGCGCGAGTTCCTCTTGGACCTTC
.	TRBV19	TRBD1	TRBJ1-5	CASSIGGGQYSNQPQHF	TGTGCCAGTAGTATCGGCGGGGGACAGTATAGCAATCAGCCCCAGCATTTT
few	TRBV20-1	.	TRBJ1-2	CSARDPGNYGYTF	TGCAGTGCTAGAGATCCCGGAAACTATGGCTACACCTTC
many	TRBV7-9	.	TRBJ2-3	CASSLSGNADTQYF	TGTGCCAGCAGCTTATCGGGGAATGCAGATACGCAGTATTTT
.	TRBV5-1	.	TRBJ2-2	CASSVNPGTVNTGELFF	TGCGCCAGCAGCGTAAACCCCGGGACCGTTAACACCGGGGAGCTGTTTTTT
many	TRBV12-3/TRBV12-4	.	TRBJ2-7	CASSTSREQYF	TGTGCCAGCAGTACCAGTCGGGAGCAGTACTTC
.	TRBV24-1	.	TRBJ1-2	CATSAPPGTARNYGYTF	TGTGCCACCAGTGCTCCCCCCGGGACCGCTAGAAACTATGGCTACACCTTC
few	TRBV11-2	TRBD1	TRBJ1-6	CASSFGTGERSPLHF	TGTGCCAGCAGCTTTGGGACAGGAGAAAGATCACCCCTCCACTTT
.	TRBV7-9	.	TRBJ1-3	CASSLPTGALATIYF	TGTGCCAGCAGCCTACCTACGGGGGCTCTTGCCACCATATATTTT
.	TRBV5-4	TRBD1	TRBJ1-1	CASSSQGGGTEAFF	TGTGCCAGCAGCTCTCAGGGGGGGGGGACTGAAGCTTTCTTT
.	TRBV4-2	.	TRBJ2-6	CASSQGSETGANVLTF	TGTGCCAGCAGCCAAGGTAGCGAGACTGGGGCCAACGTCCTGACTTTC
few	TRBV19	TRBD1	TRBJ1-6	CASSISGQGHSPLHF	TGTGCCAGTAGTATCTCTGGACAGGGACATTCACCCCTCCACTTT
few	TRBV7-8	TRBD2	TRBJ2-1	CASSLVTIAGGAGFYNEQFF	TGTGCCAGCAGCTTAGTTACGATAGCGGGGGGCGCGGGGTTCTACAATGAGCAGTTCTTC
.	TRBV7-2	.	TRBJ2-2	CASSLEVGELCF	TGTGCCAGCAGCTTAGAAGTCGGGGAGCTGTGTTTT
many	TRBV7-6	.	TRBJ2-5	CASSLPGEETQYF	TGTGCCAGCAGCTTACCGGGGGAAGAGACCCAGTACTTC